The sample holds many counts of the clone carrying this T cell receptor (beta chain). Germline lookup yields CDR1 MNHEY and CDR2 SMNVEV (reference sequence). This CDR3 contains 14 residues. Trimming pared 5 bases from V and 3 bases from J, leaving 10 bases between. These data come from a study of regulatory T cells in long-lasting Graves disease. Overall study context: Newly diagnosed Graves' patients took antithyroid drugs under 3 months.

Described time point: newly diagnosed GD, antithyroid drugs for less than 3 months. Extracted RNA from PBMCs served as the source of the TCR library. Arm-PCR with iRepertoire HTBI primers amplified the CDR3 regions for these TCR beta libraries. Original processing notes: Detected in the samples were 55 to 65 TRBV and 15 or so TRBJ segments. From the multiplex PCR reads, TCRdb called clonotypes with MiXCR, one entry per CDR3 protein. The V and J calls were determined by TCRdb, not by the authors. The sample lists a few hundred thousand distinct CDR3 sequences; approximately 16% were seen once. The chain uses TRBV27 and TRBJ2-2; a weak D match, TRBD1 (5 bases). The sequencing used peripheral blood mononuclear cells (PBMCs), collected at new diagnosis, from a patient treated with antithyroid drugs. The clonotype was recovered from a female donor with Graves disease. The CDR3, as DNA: TGTGCCAGCAGTGTTGGGGCCTACACCGGGGAGCTGTTTTTT. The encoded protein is CASSVGAYTGELFF.